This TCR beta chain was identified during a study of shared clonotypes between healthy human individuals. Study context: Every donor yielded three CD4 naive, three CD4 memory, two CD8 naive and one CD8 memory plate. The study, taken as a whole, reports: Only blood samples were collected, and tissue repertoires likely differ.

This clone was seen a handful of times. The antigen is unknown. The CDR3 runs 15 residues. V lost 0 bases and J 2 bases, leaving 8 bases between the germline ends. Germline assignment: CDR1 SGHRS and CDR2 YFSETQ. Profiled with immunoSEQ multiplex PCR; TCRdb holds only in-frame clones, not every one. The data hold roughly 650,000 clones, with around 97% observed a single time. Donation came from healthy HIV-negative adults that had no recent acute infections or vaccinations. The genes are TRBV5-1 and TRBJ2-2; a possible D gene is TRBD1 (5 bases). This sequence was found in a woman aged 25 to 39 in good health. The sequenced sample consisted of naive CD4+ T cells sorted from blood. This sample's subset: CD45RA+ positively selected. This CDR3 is CASSLGRGNTGELFF. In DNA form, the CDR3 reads TGCGCCAGCAGCTTGGGTAGGGGAAACACCGGGGAGCTGTTTTTT.